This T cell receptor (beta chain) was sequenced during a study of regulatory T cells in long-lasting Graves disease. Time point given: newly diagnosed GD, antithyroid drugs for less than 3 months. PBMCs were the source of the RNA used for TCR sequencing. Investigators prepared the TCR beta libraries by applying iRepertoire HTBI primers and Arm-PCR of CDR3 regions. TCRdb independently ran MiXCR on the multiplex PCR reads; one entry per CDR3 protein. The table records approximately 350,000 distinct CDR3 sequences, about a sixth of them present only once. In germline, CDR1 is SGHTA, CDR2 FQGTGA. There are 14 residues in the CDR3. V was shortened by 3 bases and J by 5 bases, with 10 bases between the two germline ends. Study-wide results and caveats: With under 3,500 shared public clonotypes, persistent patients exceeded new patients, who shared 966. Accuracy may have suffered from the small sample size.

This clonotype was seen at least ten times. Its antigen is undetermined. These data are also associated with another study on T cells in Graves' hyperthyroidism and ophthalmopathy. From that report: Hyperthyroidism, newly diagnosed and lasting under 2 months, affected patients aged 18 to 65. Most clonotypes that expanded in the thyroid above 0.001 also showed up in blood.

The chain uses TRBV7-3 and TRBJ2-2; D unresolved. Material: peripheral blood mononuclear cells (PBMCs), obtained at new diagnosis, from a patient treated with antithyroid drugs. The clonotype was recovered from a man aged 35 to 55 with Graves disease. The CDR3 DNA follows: TGTGCCAGCAGCTTCGGCGGAATTACCGGGGAGCTGTTTTTT. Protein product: CASSFGGITGELFF.